This T cell receptor beta chain was documented in a study of beta chain features in type 1 diabetes. Germline CDR1 is MRHNA and CDR2 is SNTAGT. The CDR3 is 18 amino acids. Trimming cost V 0 bases and J 3 bases, with 18 bases left between them. The whole isolated RNA underwent reverse transcription, so sequencing captured expressed TCRB transcripts. Profiled with immunoSEQ multiplex PCR; TCRdb holds only in-frame clones, not every one. The sample contains about 320,000 clones, 11% to 15% of which appear only once. In this sample, this clone turned up once. The rearrangement uses TRBV6-4 and TRBJ1-5, with D perhaps matching TRBD1 (6 bases). Sequencing was done on a sample of central memory CD4+ T cells from blood. The sequence was obtained from a man aged 25 to 40 in good health. The DNA for the CDR3 is TGTGCCAGCAGTGACTCGGTAGAGGGGGAATGGCACAATCAGCCCCAGCATTTT. Amino acids: CASSDSVEGEWHNQPQHF.